This T cell receptor (beta chain) derives from a study of regulatory T cells in long-lasting Graves disease. Study observations and caveats: The persistent group shared fewer than 3,500 public clonotypes, more than the approximately 880 shared by new patients.

The ends were cut back, 3 bases at V and 3 bases at J, with 12 bases in the middle. In germline, CDR1 is SGHTA, CDR2 FQGNSA. This CDR3 spans 14 amino acids. In building TCR beta libraries, iRepertoire HTBI primers were used together with Arm-PCR of CDR3 regions. TCRdb passed the multiplex PCR reads through MiXCR, listing each CDR3 protein once. This repertoire shows about 430,000 distinct CDR3 sequences, approximately 22% found once; its top ten account for 14%. Comments on this clonotype: No antigen is known for it.

The time point: persistent/refractory GD, antithyroid drugs over 5 years with positive TRAb. RNA isolated from PBMCs was used to make the TCR library. The chain joins TRBV7-2 to TRBJ2-7, with unresolved D. This receptor was obtained from a female donor with Graves disease. Sequencing was performed on peripheral blood mononuclear cells (PBMCs), taken when the disease was refractory, from a patient treated with antithyroid drugs. The CDR3 reads CASSLASENYEQYF. The CDR3 region has the DNA TGTGCCAGCAGCTTGGCGTCGGAGAACTACGAGCAGTACTTC.